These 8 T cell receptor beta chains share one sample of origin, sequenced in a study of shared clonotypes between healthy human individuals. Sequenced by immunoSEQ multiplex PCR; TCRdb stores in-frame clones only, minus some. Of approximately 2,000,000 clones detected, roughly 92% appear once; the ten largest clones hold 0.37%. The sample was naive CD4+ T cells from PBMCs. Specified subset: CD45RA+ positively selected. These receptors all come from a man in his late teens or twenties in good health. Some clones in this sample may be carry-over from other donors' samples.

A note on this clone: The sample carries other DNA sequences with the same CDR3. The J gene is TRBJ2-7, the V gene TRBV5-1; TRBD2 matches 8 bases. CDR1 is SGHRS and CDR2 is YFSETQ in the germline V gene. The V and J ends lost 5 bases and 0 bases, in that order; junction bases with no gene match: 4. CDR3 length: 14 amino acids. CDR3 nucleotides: TGCGCCAGCAGGCCAACTAGCGGCTCCTACGAGCAGTACTTC. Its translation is CASRPTSGSYEQYF. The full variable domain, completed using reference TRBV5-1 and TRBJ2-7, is KAGVTQTPRYLIKTRGQQVTLSCSPISGHRSVSWYQQTPGQGLQFLFEYFSETQRNKGNFPGRFSGRQFSNSRSEMNVSTLELGDSALYLCASRPTSGSYEQYFGPGTRLTVT.

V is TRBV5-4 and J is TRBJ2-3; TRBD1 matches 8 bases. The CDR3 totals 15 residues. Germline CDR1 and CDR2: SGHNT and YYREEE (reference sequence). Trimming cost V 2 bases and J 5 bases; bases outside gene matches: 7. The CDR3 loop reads CASSFDRGSGDTQYF. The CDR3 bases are TGTGCCAGCAGCTTCGACAGGGGCTCGGGAGATACGCAGTATTTT.

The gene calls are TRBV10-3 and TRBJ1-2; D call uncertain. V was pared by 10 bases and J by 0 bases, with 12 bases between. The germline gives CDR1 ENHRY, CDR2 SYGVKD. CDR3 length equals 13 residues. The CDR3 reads CATQNMSNYGYTF. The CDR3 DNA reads TGTGCCACCCAAAACATGTCTAACTATGGCTACACCTTC.

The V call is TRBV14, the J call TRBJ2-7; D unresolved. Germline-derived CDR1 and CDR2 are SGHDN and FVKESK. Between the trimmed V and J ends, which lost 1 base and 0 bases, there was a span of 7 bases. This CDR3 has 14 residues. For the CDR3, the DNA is TGTGCCAGCAGCCAAGTCGTAGGCTCCTACGAGCAGTACTTC. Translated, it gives CASSQVVGSYEQYF.

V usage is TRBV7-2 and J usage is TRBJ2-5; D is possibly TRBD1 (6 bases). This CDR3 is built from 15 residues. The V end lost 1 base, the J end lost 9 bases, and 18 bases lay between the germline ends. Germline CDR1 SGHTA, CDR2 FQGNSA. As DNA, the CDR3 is TGTGCCAGCAGCTTAGTATCTCTAGGGGGTGCGGCCCAGTACTTC. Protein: CASSLVSLGGAAQYF.

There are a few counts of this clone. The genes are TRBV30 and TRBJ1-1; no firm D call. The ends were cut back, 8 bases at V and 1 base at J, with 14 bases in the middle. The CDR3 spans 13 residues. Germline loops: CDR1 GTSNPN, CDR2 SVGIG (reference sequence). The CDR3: CARDRGANTEAFF. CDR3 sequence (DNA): TGTGCCCGGGATCGGGGAGCGAACACTGAAGCTTTCTTT.

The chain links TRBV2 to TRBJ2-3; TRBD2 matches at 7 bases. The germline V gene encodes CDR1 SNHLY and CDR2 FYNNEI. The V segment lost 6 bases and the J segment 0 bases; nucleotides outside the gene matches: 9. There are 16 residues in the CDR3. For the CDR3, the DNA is TGTGCCAGCAGCACTTTGCGGGGGATTAGCACAGATACGCAGTATTTT. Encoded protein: CASSTLRGISTDTQYF.

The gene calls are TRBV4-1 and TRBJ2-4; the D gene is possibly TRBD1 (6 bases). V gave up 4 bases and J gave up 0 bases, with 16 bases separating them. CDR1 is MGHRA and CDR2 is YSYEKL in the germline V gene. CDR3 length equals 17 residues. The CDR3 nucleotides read TGCGCCAGCAGCCTCCCCCGGGACAACTTAGCCAAAAACATTCAGTACTTC. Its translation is CASSLPRDNLAKNIQYF.